The 11 T cell receptor beta chains reported below all come from one sample, sequenced in a study of OX40 agonist ivuxolimab in advanced cancers. Clones were sequenced by immunoSEQ multiplex PCR, and TCRdb holds only the in-frame ones, with some missing. The table lists roughly 86,000 clones, about 94% of them singletons, with around 1.1% in the top ten. This sample comprised CD4+ or CD8+ T cells sorted from blood, obtained in a trial of the OX40 agonist ivuxolimab. The receptors derive from an adult with an advanced solid tumor such as melanoma, head and neck, liver or kidney cancer.

The gene calls are TRBV5-1 and TRBJ2-3; no definite D call. In germline, CDR1 is SGHRS, CDR2 YFSETQ. This CDR3 comprises 15 residues. The ends were cut back, 6 bases at V and 1 base at J, with 15 bases in the middle. CDR3 sequence reads: CASTPTSSGTDTQYF. The CDR3 nucleotides are TGCGCCAGCACCCCAACTTCAAGTGGCACAGATACGCAGTATTTT.

The chain recombines TRBV20-1 with TRBJ2-7; D remains unclear. The V gene lost 3 bases and the J gene lost 3 bases, with 6 bases spanning the gap. In germline, CDR1 is DFQATT, CDR2 SNEGSKA (reference sequence). This CDR3 is 11 amino acids long. CDR3 protein: CSARDVYEQYF. CDR3 nucleotides: TGCAGTGCTAGGGACGTCTACGAGCAGTACTTC.

This chain connects TRBV11-3 to TRBJ2-3, with 10 positions matching TRBD2. J was trimmed by 2 bases and V by 6 bases; bases with no gene match: 17. This CDR3 is built from 19 residues. Germline CDR1 reads SGHNT; CDR2 reads YENEEA. The CDR3 spells CASSYGLAANKLPTDTQYF. The CDR3 coding sequence is TGTGCCAGCAGTTATGGACTAGCGGCAAATAAGTTGCCCACAGATACGCAGTATTTT.

This rearrangement joins TRBV19 to TRBJ1-2; possible D gene TRBD1, 6 bases. V was clipped by 4 bases and J by 6 bases, with 15 bases between them. The germline gives CDR1 LNHDA, CDR2 SQIVND (reference sequence). The CDR3 totals 14 residues. The CDR3 coding sequence is TGTGCCAGTAGTACCAGTTCGGACAGCCATGGCTACACCTTC. Translated: CASSTSSDSHGYTF.

The genes are TRBV27 and TRBJ1-2; 7 bases match TRBD1. This CDR3 comprises 16 residues. Unmatched junction bases numbered 14, after V lost 4 bases and J lost 6 bases. Germline V lookup: CDR1 MNHEY, CDR2 SMNVEV (reference sequence). The DNA of the CDR3 is TGTGCCAGCAGTTATCTCCGAAACAGGGGTATGAATGGCTACACCTTC. It translates to CASSYLRNRGMNGYTF.

As regards this clone: The sample contains more than one DNA sequence encoding this CDR3. The chain has TRBV10-3 and TRBJ2-1; D gene uncertain. Germline values: CDR1 ENHRY, CDR2 SYGVKD. The CDR3 extends over 12 amino acids. The V gene lost 1 base and the J gene lost 4 bases, with 2 bases spanning the gap. The CDR3 coding sequence is TGTGCCATCAGTGAGTTATACAATGAGCAGTTCTTC. Translation gives CAISELYNEQFF.

The chain combines TRBV6-5 with TRBJ2-7, with no clear D. This CDR3 is built from 12 residues. Germline V gene sequence: CDR1 MNHEY, CDR2 SVGAGI. V was pared by 5 bases and J by 2 bases, with 7 bases between. The CDR3 DNA is TGTGCCAGCAGTGTTGCTACCTACGAGCAGTACTTC. It specifies CASSVATYEQYF.

The CDR3 bases are TGCAGCGTCACAGAATATGGTGATACGCAGTATTTT. It codes for CSVTEYGDTQYF. V is TRBV29-1 and J is TRBJ2-3; D ambiguous. Germline-derived CDR1 and CDR2 are SQVTM and ANQGSEA. V was cut by 6 bases and J by 6 bases, with 13 bases left in between. The length of the CDR3 is 12 residues.

In DNA, the CDR3 is TGTGCCAGCATTGACAGGGGGCACACTGAAGCTTTCTTT. Translating it yields CASIDRGHTEAFF. The rearrangement uses TRBV6-6 and TRBJ1-1; TRBD1 matches 10 bases. Germline V gene data show CDR1 as MNHNY and CDR2 as SVGAGI (reference sequence). This CDR3 contains 13 residues. J was trimmed by 3 bases and V by 7 bases; bases with no gene match: 2.

The chain joins TRBV28 to TRBJ1-2; D is ambiguous. With 6 bases removed from V and 4 bases from J, the gap between germline ends came to 15 bases. Germline-derived CDR1 and CDR2 are MDHEN and SYDVKM. The CDR3 has 14 amino acids. Here the CDR3 DNA reads TGTGCCAGCAGCTCCCACTGGGTGCCCTATGGCTACACCTTC. Residues: CASSSHWVPYGYTF.

V is TRBV28 and J is TRBJ1-1; D is unresolved. Trimming cost V 4 bases and J 10 bases, with 10 bases left between them. Germline-derived CDR1 and CDR2 are MDHEN and SYDVKM. The CDR3 sequence is 11 residues long. CDR3 coding DNA: TGTGCCAGCAGTTCCCCTAACGGAGCTTTCTTT. Residues: CASSSPNGAFF.